This T cell receptor (beta chain) was profiled in a study of cytomegalovirus exposure and HLA in healthy donors. The study's findings and limits: The authors enumerated 150 to 200 TCR beta chains as linked to cytomegalovirus.

The PCR ran on 60 Vbeta and 13 Jbeta primers. Assay: immunoSEQ multiplex PCR; the TCRdb copy retains only in-frame clones and omits some. The sample records some 90,000 clones, 60% to 85% being singletons. Only one count was recorded for this clone. What it binds is not known. This TCR derives from a boy aged 5-17 years in good health and CMV-seronegative. The sequencing input was PBMCs.

In DNA, the CDR3 is TGCGCCAGCAGCGCCGGGGGGCCCCAAGAGACCCAGTACTTC. Translation: CASSAGGPQETQYF. J is TRBJ2-5 and V is TRBV5-1, with D possibly being TRBD2 (7 bases). The CDR3 is 14 residues long. From germline, CDR1 is SGHRS and CDR2 YFSETQ. V lost 4 bases, J lost 1 base, and 11 bases lay in between.